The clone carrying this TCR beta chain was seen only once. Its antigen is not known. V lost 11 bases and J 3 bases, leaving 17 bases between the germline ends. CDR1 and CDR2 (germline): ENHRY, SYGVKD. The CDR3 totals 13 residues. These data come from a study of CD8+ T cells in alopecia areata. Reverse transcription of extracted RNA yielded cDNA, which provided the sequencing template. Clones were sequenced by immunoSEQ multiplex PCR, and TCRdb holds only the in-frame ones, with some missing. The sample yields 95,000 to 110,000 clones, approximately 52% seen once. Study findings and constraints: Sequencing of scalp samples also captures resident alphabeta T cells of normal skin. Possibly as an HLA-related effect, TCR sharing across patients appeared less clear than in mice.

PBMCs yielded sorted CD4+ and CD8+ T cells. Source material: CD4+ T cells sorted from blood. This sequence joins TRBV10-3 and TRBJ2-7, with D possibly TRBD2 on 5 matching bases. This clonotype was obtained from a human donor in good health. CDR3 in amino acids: CAVQFGMLYEQYF. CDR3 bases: TGTGCCGTTCAATTCGGGATGCTCTACGAGCAGTACTTC.